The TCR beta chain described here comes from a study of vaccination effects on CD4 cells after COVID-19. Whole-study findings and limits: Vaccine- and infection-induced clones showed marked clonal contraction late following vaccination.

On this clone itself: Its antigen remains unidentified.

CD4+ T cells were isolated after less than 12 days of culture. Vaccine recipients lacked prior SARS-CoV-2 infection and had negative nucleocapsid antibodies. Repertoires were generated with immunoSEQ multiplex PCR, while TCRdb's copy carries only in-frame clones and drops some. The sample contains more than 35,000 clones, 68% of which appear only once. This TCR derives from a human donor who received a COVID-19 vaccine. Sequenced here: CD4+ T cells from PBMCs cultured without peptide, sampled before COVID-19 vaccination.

CDR3 region: CAAEGTSGSTDTQYF. DNA of the CDR3: TGTGCCGCCGAGGGGACTAGCGGGTCGACAGATACGCAGTATTTT. The rearrangement links TRBV7-9 to TRBJ2-3; the match to TRBD2 covers 12 bases. This CDR3 region has 15 residues. V lost 11 bases to trimming and J lost 3 bases; unmatched junction nucleotides: 9. From germline, CDR1 is SEHNR and CDR2 FQNEAQ (reference sequence).